This entry features one T cell receptor (beta chain) sequence. CDR1 and CDR2 from the germline V gene are MNHEY and SVGEGT. CDR3 length: 15 amino acids. The entry originates in a study of response to subunit inactivated influenza vaccine. TCRdb fed the RT-PCR reads into MiXCR, producing one record per CDR3 protein. The data show roughly 780,000 distinct CDR3 sequences, under 20% seen once. This chain connects TRBV6-2 or TRBV6-3 to TRBJ2-3, with D possibly TRBD1 on 6 matching bases. The end of the DNA fits TRBJ1-5 better, so the J call may be wrong. The receptor's source is a man aged 45-60 years who received an inactivated influenza vaccine. Sequenced here: PBMCs from blood, sampled 4 to 6 days after vaccination. The CDR3 reads CASSSVRGLTDTQHF. The CDR3 nucleotides read TGTGCCAGCAGCTCTGTGCGGGGGCTCACAGATACGCAGCATTTT.